Listed below are T cell receptor beta chains from one sample, sequenced in a study of blood T cell repertoires in COVID-19. Only in-frame clones appear in the TCRdb table, and some are missing; sequencing was by immunoSEQ multiplex PCR. The sample lists about 130,000 clones, approximately 80% occurring once. Sequencing used peripheral blood. The receptors come from a woman aged 50 to 60 with acute or convalescent COVID-19. CDR3s leave out the opening cysteine and the closing phenylalanine or tryptophan.

J,V,CDR3
TRBJ2-2,TRBV3-1/TRBV3-2,ASSQRVPGQGARTGELF
TRBJ2-3,TRBV5-1,ASSSELAGGADTQY
TRBJ1-6,TRBV6-2/TRBV6-3,ASSPDRTGGDSPLH
TRBJ1-5,TRBV27,ASGPGTGDYSNQPQH
TRBJ2-3,TRBV9,ASSVGLAGVSRTDTQY
TRBJ2-3,TRBV3-1/TRBV3-2,ASSPQTSGGYLLRDTQY
TRBJ2-3,TRBV3-1/TRBV3-2,ASSRRAGGTDTQY
TRBJ2-7,TRBV21-1,ASSKEVGTSGQSSYEQY
TRBJ1-2,TRBV7-3,AIKAGNYGYT
TRBJ1-2,TRBV19,ASSMGTANYGYT
TRBJ1-2,TRBV6-1,ASSENSNYGYT
TRBJ2-3,TRBV6-4,ASSDVAGKVTQY
TRBJ2-1,TRBV7-9,ASSHYRGSPYNEQF
TRBJ2-7,TRBV30,AWSVHGEQY
TRBJ2-1,TRBV19,ASSIGWANEQF
TRBJ2-5,TRBV30,AWRHNQGRAETQY
TRBJ2-2,TRBV28,ASSRQSGFGELF
TRBJ1-6,TRBV19,ASSGQAWDSPLH
TRBJ1-2,TRBV13,ASSPTSGGANYGYT
TRBJ1-2,TRBV9,ASSVTGVYGYT
TRBJ1-3,TRBV6-5,ASSRDGISGNTIY
TRBJ2-3,TRBV19,ASSIPRGGLDTQY
TRBJ1-1,TRBV5-1,ASSLDRGWGEAF
TRBJ1-1,TRBV12-3/TRBV12-4,ASTSLANTEAF
TRBJ2-1,TRBV11-2,ASSLIGLSFNEQF
TRBJ1-4,TRBV9,ASSVGGTVLNEKLF
TRBJ2-1,TRBV5-1,ASSLAAGDEQF
TRBJ2-2,TRBV7-8,ASSYITGELF
TRBJ1-2,TRBV10-3,AISLTGSEGYT
TRBJ2-3,TRBV12-3/TRBV12-4,ACKRQGDTQY
TRBJ2-3,TRBV5-1,ASRSAPAGGTDTQY
TRBJ2-1,TRBV6-5,ASINRGSYNEQF
TRBJ2-3,TRBV3-1/TRBV3-2,ASSRRGGGYTDTQY
TRBJ2-7,TRBV19,ASSIGLAGAYEQY
TRBJ1-1,TRBV12-3/TRBV12-4,ASSIRQGGSAF
TRBJ1-1,TRBV10-3,AISSTGDNTEAF
TRBJ2-2,TRBV5-1,ASSVGTGGYMTGELF
TRBJ2-3,TRBV4-1,ASSQEPAGARVNTQY
TRBJ2-1,TRBV3-1/TRBV3-2,ASSQVSGNEQF
TRBJ1-3,TRBV19,ASSIWARISGNTIY
TRBJ1-2,TRBV30,ALPVAYGYT
TRBJ1-3,TRBV9,ASSVDRISGNTIY
TRBJ1-2,TRBV5-1,ASSLPDRADGGYT
TRBJ1-6,TRBV5-4,ASSLTGRGASPLH
TRBJ2-7,TRBV7-6,ASSFARASYEQY
TRBJ2-1,TRBV24-1,ATSDLGTGEGFYGEQF
TRBJ1-1,TRBV27,ASSLARDRDTEAF
TRBJ2-5,TRBV12-3/TRBV12-4,ASSVSETQY
TRBJ1-2,TRBV6-1,ASSEPFMDGGYT
TRBJ2-2,TRBV30,AWRTSANTGELF
TRBJ1-2,TRBV5-1,ASSLDGQGLYYGYT
TRBJ1-4,TRBV2,ASRARGNEKLF
TRBJ2-1,TRBV24-1,ATSDRQGVTYNEQF
TRBJ2-7,TRBV5-4,ASSLSGSGVYEQY
TRBJ2-2,TRBV5-1,ASSLSTGSGELF